Reported below is one T cell receptor (beta chain). The sample originates from a study of blood T cell repertoires in COVID-19. V was trimmed by 0 bases and J by 8 bases, leaving 12 bases between them. Germline CDR1 is KGHDR and CDR2 is SFDVKD. The CDR3 extends over 14 amino acids. Data came from immunoSEQ multiplex PCR; TCRdb stores just in-frame clones and leaves some out. This sample has almost 90,000 clones, with roughly 88% found just once. The V and J genes are TRBV24-1 and TRBJ1-2; D perhaps matches TRBD1 (5 bases). The TCR was taken from an older man with acute or convalescent COVID-19. The sample was peripheral blood. Here the CDR3 reads CATSDLQTEGGYTF. The CDR3 DNA is TGTGCCACCAGTGATTTGCAGACAGAAGGGGGCTACACCTTC.